This TCR beta chain derives from a study of post-analysis software for immune sequencing data. Overall study results and limits: Controls had lower frequencies than patients of about five TRBV segments, which included TRBV5-6, TRBV5-1 and TRBV20-1. Significantly decreased normalized Chao1 diversity was recorded for multiple sclerosis patients relative to controls.

cDNA libraries for TCR beta contained unique molecular identifiers. Each CDR3 protein is one row after TCRdb ran MiXCR on the PCR reads. The sample holds about 770,000 distinct CDR3 sequences, roughly 50% seen once. Losses at the gene ends were 2 bases for V and 10 bases for J; bases not matched to a gene: 13. CDR1 and CDR2 from the germline V gene are MNHEY and SVGAGI. The CDR3 contains 16 residues. This clonotype was counted between two and nine times. Its antigen is currently unknown. The TCR sequence derives from a girl aged 5-17 years with multiple sclerosis. The specimen sequenced was blood. This chain links TRBV6-5 with TRBJ2-1; the match to TRBD1 covers 8 bases. For the CDR3, the DNA is TGTGCCAGCAGTTACAAAGGACAGGGCCCCCATCTGGAGCAGTTCTTC. Translated, it gives CASSYKGQGPHLEQFF.